Shown below are 10 T cell receptor beta chains from a single sample sequenced in a study of tissue T cells after allogeneic stem cell transplantation. Assay used: immunoSEQ multiplex PCR; TCRdb lists only in-frame clones, some missing. The sample lists 20,000 to 25,000 clones; 60% to 80% were seen once. Material: blood. The origin of the receptors is a female BALB/c mouse in good health. The strain's MHC haplotype is H2-d.

Notes on this clone: Mouse germline and gene names are used. Sequencing ends 1 residue short of the CDR3 end; the germline J gene provides the rest. The chain carries TRBV13-2 and TRBJ2-5, with TRBD2 matching 9 bases. CDR3 size: 14 residues. After removal of 5 bases from V and 3 bases from J, the junction contained 4 bases not matched to a gene. Germline assignment: CDR1 NNHNN and CDR2 SYGAGS (reference sequence). CDR3 amino acids: CASGKTGGQDTQYF. The sequenced part of the CDR3 DNA is TGTGCCAGCGGGAAGACTGGGGGTCAAGACACCCAGTAC.

Remarks on this clone: Germline and genes here are mouse. The CDR3 loop reads CATPGGQGNERLFF. Partial CDR3 DNA: TGTGCCACCCCAGGCGGACAGGGGAACGAAAGATTATTT. V gene TRBV5 combines with J gene TRBJ1-4; 9 bases fit TRBD1. With the read ending 1 residue before the CDR3 end, the germline J gene is used to fill in that end. Germline V gives CDR1 LGHNA, CDR2 YNLKQL (reference sequence). The CDR3 has 14 amino acids. Unmatched junction bases numbered 8, after V lost 10 bases and J lost 5 bases.

This clone was counted only a few times. Gene and germline names: mouse. The CDR3 loop is CTCSASGEQYF. CDR3 bases read: TGCACCTGCAGTGCATCGGGTGAACAGTAC. The chain uses TRBV1 and TRBJ2-7; D unresolved. The CDR3 end falls 1 residue outside the read, so it is completed with the germline J gene. Germline V gene data show CDR1 as NSQYPW and CDR2 as LRSPGD (reference sequence). The CDR3 totals 11 residues. V lost 2 bases and J lost 6, with 5 bases in between.

This clone occurred a few times. Gene labels here are mouse ones. The CDR3 end falls 1 residue outside the read, so it is completed with the germline J gene. The rearrangement links TRBV13-2 to TRBJ2-7; the D is unclear. V gave up 0 bases and J gave up 3 bases, with 4 bases separating them. The CDR3 has 12 residues. The germline V gene has CDR1 NNHNN and CDR2 SYGAGS (reference sequence). CDR3 DNA (partial): TGTGCCAGCGGTGATGCATACTATGAACAGTAC. Amino acid sequence: CASGDAYYEQY. The whole CDR3 region reads CASGDAYYEQYF.

Comments on this clone: Mouse gene names apply. The sequenced fragment ends 1 residue before the CDR3 boundary, so the rest is inferred from the germline J gene. The chain is built from TRBV13-2 and TRBJ2-3; 8 bases align to TRBD2. V lost 2 bases and J lost 0; bases outside the gene matches: 5. The CDR3 totals 16 residues. Germline values: CDR1 NNHNN, CDR2 SYGAGS (reference sequence). CDR3 protein: CASGELGGSSAETLYF. The CDR3 DNA, read in part, is TGTGCCAGCGGTGAGCTGGGGGGTTCTAGTGCAGAAACGCTGTAT.

This clone has more than one count but fewer than ten. Gene names and germline refer to mouse. Read sequence stops 1 residue before the CDR3 end, and the germline J gene provides the missing end. The chain uses TRBV13-2 and TRBJ2-7; D remains ambiguous. Germline V gene lookup returns CDR1 NNHNN and CDR2 SYGAGS (reference sequence). The V gene lost 5 bases and the J gene lost 7 bases, with 4 bases spanning the gap. The CDR3 is 9 residues long. The DNA read from the CDR3 is TGTGCCAGCGGGGGAGAACAGTAC. It encodes CASGGEQY. The entire CDR3 protein reads CASGGEQYF.

For this clone: Each gene name is a mouse one. The part of the CDR3 DNA that was read is TGTGCCTGGAGTTTGGCCGGGCAGCTCTAC. This sequence encodes CAWSLAGQLY. The whole CDR3 is CAWSLAGQLYF. This chain connects TRBV31 to TRBJ2-2; no definite D call. The read ends 1 residue early relative to the CDR3; the germline J gene fills the gap. CDR3 length: 11 residues. Germline V lookup: CDR1 GKSSPN, CDR2 SITVG. V was cut by 2 bases and J by 6 bases, with 4 bases left in between.

This clone was counted between two and nine times. Genes and germline are mouse. The CDR3 extends 1 residue past the end of the read, so its final part is completed from the germline J gene. The genes are TRBV13-1 and TRBJ1-3; TRBD1 aligns across 7 bases. CDR1 and CDR2 from the germline V gene are NSHNY and SYGAGN. The CDR3 totals 15 residues. Trimming removed 1 base from V and 2 bases from J; junction bases left unmatched: 3. The CDR3 is CASSDTQGAGNTLYF. CDR3 DNA, as far as it was read: TGTGCCAGCAGTGATACCCAGGGGGCTGGAAATACGCTCTAT.

In this sample, this clone turned up once. Mouse gene names apply. The CDR3 bases that were read are TGTGCCAGCGGGGGTGGGCTTGAACAGTAC. Its protein product is CASGGGLEQY. The entire CDR3 reads CASGGGLEQYF. The chain recombines TRBV13-1 with TRBJ2-7; D may match TRBD1 or TRBD2 (5 bases each). The read finishes 1 residue shy of the CDR3 end, and the germline J gene is used to complete it. Trimming stripped 7 bases from V and 6 bases from J, with 11 bases between. The germline V gene encodes CDR1 NSHNY and CDR2 SYGAGN. The CDR3 is made up of 11 amino acids.

For this clone: The listed genes are named as in mouse. The CDR3 spells CASGDGLGSYEQYF. The part of the CDR3 DNA that was read is TGTGCCAGCGGAGACGGACTGGGCTCCTATGAACAGTAC. The chain combines TRBV13-2 with TRBJ2-7; 8 bases agree with TRBD2. The read ends 1 residue before the CDR3 terminus; that terminus is restored from the germline J gene. CDR1 and CDR2 (germline): NNHNN, SYGAGS (reference sequence). V lost 5 bases, J lost 0 bases, and 4 bases stayed unmatched. The CDR3 runs 14 residues.